The 26 T cell receptor beta chains presented below share a single source sample, sequenced in a study of cytomegalovirus exposure and HLA in healthy donors. 60 Vbeta and 13 Jbeta primers were used in PCR. Sequenced by immunoSEQ multiplex PCR; TCRdb stores in-frame clones only, minus some. Its clone listing holds some 60,000 clones. The specimen was PBMCs. All receptors derive from a man aged 25 to 40 in good health and CMV-seropositive.

The J gene is TRBJ2-5, the V gene TRBV11-3; tentative D call: TRBD2 (5 bases). V was shortened by 3 bases and J by 2 bases, with 10 bases between the two germline ends. CDR1 and CDR2 (germline): SGHNT, YENEEA. The CDR3 sequence is 14 residues long. CDR3 sequence reads: CASSFGGPQETQYF. Written as DNA, the CDR3 is TGTGCCAGCAGCTTCGGAGGACCTCAAGAGACCCAGTACTTC.

The chain recombines TRBV29-1 with TRBJ1-1, with a possible D match to TRBD1 (6 bases). This CDR3 region has 13 residues. The V gene's germline CDR1 is SQVTM and CDR2 ANQGSEA. Trimming shortened V by 8 bases and J by 2 bases, and 15 bases separated the two germline ends. CDR3 protein: CSIWTVTNTEAFF. CDR3 sequence (DNA): TGCAGCATCTGGACAGTAACCAACACTGAAGCTTTCTTT. Based on the CDR3 plus reference TRBV29-1 and TRBJ1-1, the full variable domain is SAVISQKPSRDICQRGTSLTIQCQVDSQVTMMFWYRQQPGQSLTLIATANQGSEATYESGFVIDKFPISRPNLTFSTLTVSNMSPEDSSIYLCSIWTVTNTEAFFGQGTRLTVV.

J is TRBJ2-3 and V is TRBV7-2, with D hard to call. The CDR3 length is 13 residues. The germline V and J ends were trimmed by 5 bases and 7 bases, with 13 bases remaining between them. CDR1 SGHTA and CDR2 FQGNSA come from the germline V gene. The CDR3 DNA reads TGTGCCAGCAGCAGGCCGCCTAGTAATACGCAGTATTTT. This gives the protein CASSRPPSNTQYF.

The V gene is TRBV6-5, the J gene TRBJ2-7; 10 bases match TRBD2. The CDR3 consists of 14 residues. CDR1 is MNHEY, CDR2 SVGAGI, per germline. V trimming: 8 bases; J trimming: 3 bases; junction bases outside the gene matches: 7. CDR3 nucleotide sequence: TGTGCCAGCGCGGTCGCTAGCGGGAGCTACGAGCAGTACTTC. It translates to CASAVASGSYEQYF.

The rearrangement uses TRBV5-1 and TRBJ2-5; TRBD2 matches 7 bases. The J call could be wrong; TRBJ2-7 is a better fit for the DNA end. The CDR3 contains 15 residues. Germline V gene data show CDR1 as SGHRS and CDR2 as YFSETQ. The chain's CDR3 is CASSLSGASSYEQYF. The CDR3 bases are TGCGCCAGCAGCCTAAGCGGGGCTAGCTCCTACGAGCAGTACTTC.

This chain connects TRBV30 to TRBJ2-6; 7 bases fit TRBD2. The junction had 21 bases not matched to a gene; V was cut back by 4 bases and J by 0 bases. The V gene's germline CDR1 is GTSNPN and CDR2 SVGIG (reference sequence). The CDR3 extends over 21 amino acids. The CDR3 region is CAWKGFGSGLAVISGANVLTF. Here the CDR3 DNA reads TGTGCCTGGAAGGGTTTTGGCTCGGGGCTAGCGGTGATCTCTGGGGCCAACGTCCTGACTTTC.

The chain couples TRBV9 to TRBJ2-7, with 7 bases that match TRBD2. Germline V gene sequence: CDR1 SGDLS, CDR2 YYNGEE. V shed 3 bases and J 5 bases; nucleotides not matched to a gene: 8. There are 14 residues in the CDR3. As DNA, the CDR3 is TGTGCCAGCAGCGGTGGCGGGAGACCTCACGAGCAGTACTTC. It specifies CASSGGGRPHEQYF.

CDR3 residues: CASSTQGNQPQHF. The CDR3 bases are TGTGCCAGCAGCACACAGGGTAATCAGCCCCAGCATTTT. This chain uses TRBV6-1 with TRBJ1-5; D is perhaps TRBD1 (6 bases). The CDR3 spans 13 residues. V lost 6 bases to trimming and J lost 4 bases, with 10 bases between them. Germline CDR1 and CDR2: MNHNS and SASEGT.

The CDR3 region has the DNA TGCGCCAGCGGTCGTTTACCGAGGGACACTGAAGCTTTCTTT. This translates into CASGRLPRDTEAFF. The chain couples TRBV5-1 to TRBJ1-1; D remains ambiguous. The germline CDR1 and CDR2 sequences are SGHRS and YFSETQ. The CDR3 sequence is 14 residues long. V was cut by 7 bases and J by 3 bases, with 16 bases left in between.

The chain employs TRBV6-5 and TRBJ1-6, with D perhaps matching TRBD1 (5 bases). The germline CDR1 and CDR2 sequences are MNHEY and SVGAGI. The CDR3 length is 15 residues. V was shortened by 2 bases and J by 7 bases, with 12 bases between the two germline ends. The CDR3 here is CASSYGGTGNSPLHF. CDR3 nucleotides: TGTGCCAGCAGTTACGGGGGGACTGGGAATTCACCCCTCCACTTT.

The chain uses TRBV6-1 and TRBJ2-1; perhaps TRBD2 as D (6 bases). The CDR3 consists of 16 residues. Trimming removed 4 bases at V and 9 bases at J, with 22 bases between. In germline, CDR1 is MNHNS, CDR2 SASEGT. This CDR3 reads CASSAPDPGRSGEQFF. The CDR3 region has the DNA TGTGCCAGCAGTGCCCCCGACCCCGGGAGAAGTGGTGAGCAGTTCTTC.

The CDR3 loop is CASSLLGQGSGTIEAFF. The CDR3 DNA follows: TGTGCCAGCAGTTTATTGGGACAGGGTAGTGGAACGATTGAAGCTTTCTTT. The J gene is TRBJ1-1, the V gene TRBV27; 9 bases match TRBD1. The CDR3 consists of 17 residues. V trimming: 1 base; J trimming: 7 bases; junction bases outside the gene matches: 13. Germline assignment: CDR1 MNHEY and CDR2 SMNVEV (reference sequence).

J is TRBJ2-5 and V is TRBV2; 9 bases are shared with TRBD2. The V and J ends lost 6 bases and 4 bases, in that order; junction bases with no gene match: 9. The CDR3 length is 15 residues. CDR1 and CDR2 from the germline V gene are SNHLY and FYNNEI. The CDR3 DNA is TGTGCCAGCAGCCCAGGGGGGACTAGCCGAGAGACCCAGTACTTC. Translation: CASSPGGTSRETQYF.

The chain carries TRBV7-9 and TRBJ2-1, with D maybe TRBD1 (5 bases). CDR3 length: 14 residues. V was cut by 6 bases and J by 5 bases, with 14 bases left in between. CDR1 is SEHNR and CDR2 is FQNEAQ in the germline V gene (reference sequence). The CDR3 sequence is CASSPWTHDNEQFF. The CDR3 bases are TGTGCCAGCAGTCCCTGGACACACGACAATGAGCAGTTCTTC.

This chain joins TRBV5-1 and TRBJ2-3; 14 positions match TRBD2. V was pared by 3 bases and J by 7 bases, with 7 bases of the junction left unmatched. Germline V gives CDR1 SGHRS, CDR2 YFSETQ. The length of the CDR3 is 16 residues. CDR3 DNA: TGCGCCAGCAGCTATTGGACTAGCGGGGGGCAAAATACGCAGTATTTT. It yields the protein CASSYWTSGGQNTQYF.

The chain joins TRBV25-1 to TRBJ2-7; D gene uncertain. From germline, CDR1 is MGHDK and CDR2 SYGVNS. V gave up 9 bases and J gave up 0 bases, with 6 bases separating them. CDR3 length: 11 residues. The CDR3 DNA is TGTGCCAGAAGTTACTCCTACGAGCAGTACTTC. Protein: CARSYSYEQYF.

The chain employs TRBV14 and TRBJ1-2; no clear D. V was trimmed by 0 bases and J by 2 bases, leaving 7 bases between them. The CDR3 runs 14 residues. Germline V gives CDR1 SGHDN, CDR2 FVKESK. The CDR3 DNA sequence: TGTGCCAGCAGCCAAGATGCGAGGAACTATGGCTACACCTTC. It encodes CASSQDARNYGYTF.

This chain joins TRBV9 and TRBJ1-1; D not certain. V lost 0 bases to trimming and J lost 1 base, with 10 bases between them. The CDR3 extends over 15 amino acids. The germline V gene has CDR1 SGDLS and CDR2 YYNGEE. This chain's CDR3 is CASSVVSSGNTEAFF. The CDR3 nucleotides are TGTGCCAGCAGCGTAGTTTCGTCGGGGAACACTGAAGCTTTCTTT.

The chain has TRBV15 and TRBJ1-4; 10 nucleotides agree with TRBD1. Per germline, CDR1 LNHNV and CDR2 YYDKDF (reference sequence). The CDR3 has 16 residues. The ends lost 7 bases at V and 6 bases at J; junction bases unmatched: 11. CDR3 residues: CATTEPRTGGDEKLFF. CDR3 sequence (DNA): TGTGCCACCACCGAGCCTCGGACAGGGGGGGATGAAAAACTGTTTTTT.

The V and J genes are TRBV19 and TRBJ2-7, with TRBD2 identical over 13 bases. The V and J ends lost 5 bases and 6 bases, in that order; junction bases with no gene match: 7. The CDR3 has 15 residues. Per germline, CDR1 LNHDA and CDR2 SQIVND (reference sequence). CDR3 protein: CASSPRLAGGGEQYF. CDR3 nucleotide sequence: TGTGCCAGTAGTCCGAGACTAGCGGGGGGTGGCGAGCAGTACTTC.

The chain carries TRBV28 and TRBJ2-5; D is possibly TRBD2 (5 bases). Trimming took off 2 bases at V and 5 bases at J, with 15 bases between the two ends. There are 15 residues in the CDR3. Germline V lookup: CDR1 MDHEN, CDR2 SYDVKM. As DNA, the CDR3 is TGTGCCAGCAGTTTAATCCCCGGGGATCGGGAGACCCAGTACTTC. Translation: CASSLIPGDRETQYF.

The chain carries TRBV5-4 and TRBJ1-1; 7 nucleotides line up with TRBD1. The CDR3 is 14 residues long. V lost 0 bases, J lost 1 base, and 0 bases stayed unmatched. The germline CDR1 and CDR2 sequences are SGHNT and YYREEE (reference sequence). As DNA, the CDR3 is TGTGCCAGCAGCTTGGGGGACAGGAACACTGAAGCTTTCTTT. Its translation is CASSLGDRNTEAFF.

This rearrangement joins TRBV30 to TRBJ2-7; D is unclear. The CDR3 sequence is 12 residues long. Germline V CDR1 and CDR2: GTSNPN, SVGIG (reference sequence). Trimming removed 2 bases at V and 2 bases at J, with 7 bases between. This CDR3 is CAWSPRAYEQYF. Written as DNA, the CDR3 is TGTGCCTGGAGTCCCCGAGCCTACGAGCAGTACTTC.

The gene calls are TRBV19 and TRBJ2-5; D is possibly TRBD2 (6 bases). Trimming left V 2 bases short and J 2 bases short, with 12 bases between. This CDR3 comprises 15 residues. CDR1 is LNHDA, CDR2 SQIVND, per germline (reference sequence). The CDR3 DNA follows: TGTGCCAGTAGTATAATGTCGGGGGTACAAGAGACCCAGTACTTC. The encoded protein is CASSIMSGVQETQYF.

V and J are TRBV30 and TRBJ1-2; 7 nucleotides agree with TRBD1. Germline V CDR1 and CDR2: GTSNPN, SVGIG (reference sequence). V lost 2 bases to trimming and J lost 8 bases; unmatched junction nucleotides: 8. The CDR3 is 13 residues long. The CDR3 DNA follows: TGTGCCTGGAGTACAGGGGTGAAGAGAGGCTACACCTTC. This codes for CAWSTGVKRGYTF.

The J gene is TRBJ2-1, the V gene TRBV15; 12 nucleotides line up with TRBD2. The ends lost 1 base at V and 7 bases at J; junction bases unmatched: 2. Germline-derived CDR1 and CDR2 are LNHNV and YYDKDF (reference sequence). This CDR3 has 15 amino acids. This CDR3 is CATSRGTSGVNEQFF. The CDR3 DNA is TGTGCCACCAGCAGAGGGACTAGCGGGGTGAATGAGCAGTTCTTC.